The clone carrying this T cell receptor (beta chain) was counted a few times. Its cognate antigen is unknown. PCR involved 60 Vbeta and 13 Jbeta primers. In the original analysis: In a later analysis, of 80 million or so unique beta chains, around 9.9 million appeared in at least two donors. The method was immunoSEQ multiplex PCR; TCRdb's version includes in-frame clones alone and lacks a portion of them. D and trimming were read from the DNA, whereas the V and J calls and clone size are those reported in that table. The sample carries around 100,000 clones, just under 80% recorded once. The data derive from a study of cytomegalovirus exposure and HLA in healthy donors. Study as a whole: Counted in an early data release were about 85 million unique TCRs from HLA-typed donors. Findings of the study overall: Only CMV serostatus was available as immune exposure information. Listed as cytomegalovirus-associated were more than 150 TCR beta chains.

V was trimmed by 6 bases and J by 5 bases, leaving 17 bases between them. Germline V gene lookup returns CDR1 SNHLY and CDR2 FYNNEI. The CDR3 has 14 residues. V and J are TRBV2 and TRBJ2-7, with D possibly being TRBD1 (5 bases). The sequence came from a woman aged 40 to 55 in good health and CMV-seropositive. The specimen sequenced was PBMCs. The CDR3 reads CASRGPSPANEQYF. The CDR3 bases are TGTGCCAGCAGGGGGCCTTCTCCTGCCAACGAGCAGTACTTC.